These T cell receptor beta chains were read from a single sample in a study of cytomegalovirus exposure and HLA in healthy donors. TCRdb's copy holds only in-frame clones and misses some; the assay was immunoSEQ multiplex PCR. The sample consists of roughly 180,000 clones, over 70% of them appearing once. Sequencing was performed on PBMCs. These receptors came from a man younger than 45 in good health and CMV-seropositive. Each CDR3 is given with its conserved first and last residue. Fields, in order: D gene, clone size, J gene, V gene, CDR3 DNA, CDR3 protein. D genes are given only for firm matches. Size values are once, few and many counts, or a class for expanded clones, and some rows have none.

d_call: TRBD2; clone_size: -; j_call: TRBJ2-1; v_call: TRBV5-4; cdr3_nt: TGTGCCAGCAGCCACCGACTAGCGGGGGGGCCGTACAATGAGCAGTTCTTC; cdr3_aa: CASSHRLAGGPYNEQFF
d_call: -; clone_size: once; j_call: TRBJ2-5; v_call: TRBV6-1; cdr3_nt: TGTGCCAGCAGGATCTCCTTGGGCGGGGAGACCCAGTACTTC; cdr3_aa: CASRISLGGETQYF
d_call: TRBD1; clone_size: once; j_call: TRBJ1-1; v_call: TRBV28; cdr3_nt: TGTGCCAGCAGTTTCCACACGGGAACAGGGGGCCGAACTGAAGCTTTCTTT; cdr3_aa: CASSFHTGTGGRTEAFF
d_call: -; clone_size: -; j_call: TRBJ1-4; v_call: TRBV10-3; cdr3_nt: TGTGCCATCAGTGAGAACCCGTCTGCGAAACTGTTTTTT; cdr3_aa: CAISENPSAKLFF
d_call: -; clone_size: -; j_call: TRBJ1-3; v_call: TRBV7-6; cdr3_nt: TGTGCCAGCAGCTTAGCCGCCGGTAATTCGGGAAACACCATATATTTT; cdr3_aa: CASSLAAGNSGNTIYF
d_call: TRBD1; clone_size: -; j_call: TRBJ2-4; v_call: TRBV7-8; cdr3_nt: TGTGCCAGCAGCCAGGACAGGGCGGACATTCAGTACTTC; cdr3_aa: CASSQDRADIQYF
d_call: TRBD1; clone_size: -; j_call: TRBJ1-1; v_call: TRBV5-6; cdr3_nt: TGTGCCAGCAGCGGACAGGGCATGAACACTGAAGCTTTCTTT; cdr3_aa: CASSGQGMNTEAFF
d_call: TRBD1; clone_size: -; j_call: TRBJ1-6; v_call: TRBV18; cdr3_nt: TGTGCCAGCTCGAGGGGACAGGGGTCGGATTCACCCCTCCACTTT; cdr3_aa: CASSRGQGSDSPLHF
d_call: -; clone_size: -; j_call: TRBJ1-2; v_call: TRBV9; cdr3_nt: TGTGCCAGCAGCTTTTCTGGGGAGGGGGATGGCTACACCTTC; cdr3_aa: CASSFSGEGDGYTF
d_call: -; clone_size: -; j_call: TRBJ2-7; v_call: TRBV28; cdr3_nt: TGTGCCAGCAGATCGCCTACCTACTACGAGCAGTACTTC; cdr3_aa: CASRSPTYYEQYF
d_call: TRBD1; clone_size: -; j_call: TRBJ2-7; v_call: TRBV19; cdr3_nt: TGTGCCAGTAGTATGGGACAGGGTAATTACGAGCAGTACTTC; cdr3_aa: CASSMGQGNYEQYF
d_call: TRBD1; clone_size: -; j_call: TRBJ2-7; v_call: TRBV5-1; cdr3_nt: TGCGCCAGCAGCAGGACAGGGGGCAGCTACGAGCAGTACTTC; cdr3_aa: CASSRTGGSYEQYF
d_call: TRBD1; clone_size: -; j_call: TRBJ1-4; v_call: TRBV9; cdr3_nt: TGTGCCAGCAGCGTAGGACGTCGAGGGACAGGGCGCGAAAAACTGTTTTTT; cdr3_aa: CASSVGRRGTGREKLFF
d_call: -; clone_size: -; j_call: TRBJ1-1; v_call: TRBV5-6; cdr3_nt: TGTGCCAGCAGCTTGGAAAGGTTCGGCAGGGAAGCTTTCTTT; cdr3_aa: CASSLERFGREAFF
d_call: TRBD1; clone_size: -; j_call: TRBJ2-2; v_call: TRBV4-1; cdr3_nt: TGCGCCAGCAGCCAACCTCTGGGAAGGGGGCCGATGGACACCGGGGAGCTGTTTTTT; cdr3_aa: CASSQPLGRGPMDTGELFF
d_call: -; clone_size: -; j_call: TRBJ1-1; v_call: TRBV19; cdr3_nt: TGTGCCAGTAGTATTCTCCAGGGGAGGGTGAACACTGAAGCTTTCTTT; cdr3_aa: CASSILQGRVNTEAFF